This passage covers 31 T cell receptor beta chains from one sample sequenced in a study of cytomegalovirus exposure and HLA in healthy donors. Primers: 60 Vbeta forward and 13 Jbeta reverse. Using immunoSEQ multiplex PCR, the repertoire was profiled, and TCRdb retains in-frame clones only, with some absent. The table shows 130,000 or so clones, with 80% occurring only once. The sample comprised PBMCs. The receptor source for this set is a man aged 25 to 40 in good health and CMV-seronegative.

V gene TRBV9 combines with J gene TRBJ2-1; TRBD2 matches at 12 bases. The V gene's germline CDR1 is SGDLS and CDR2 YYNGEE. The V segment lost 4 bases and the J segment 7 bases; nucleotides outside the gene matches: 6. The CDR3 totals 15 residues. The CDR3 DNA sequence: TGTGCCAGCAGCTTCGGACTAGCGGGAAGTAATGAGCAGTTCTTC. The encoded protein is CASSFGLAGSNEQFF.

V is TRBV6-8 and J is TRBJ1-4, with D possibly being TRBD1 (6 bases). Trimming removed 5 bases from V and 7 bases from J, with 14 bases in between. This CDR3 contains 14 residues. Germline V gene data show CDR1 as MNHGY and CDR2 as SAAAGT. DNA of the CDR3: TGTGCCAGCAGTCTCACATGGGGGCGTGAAAAACTGTTTTTT. This encodes CASSLTWGREKLFF.

V usage is TRBV2 and J usage is TRBJ1-1; 7 bases are a match to TRBD1. V shed 11 bases, J shed 1 base, and the junction held 4 bases outside the gene matches. The CDR3 runs to 12 residues. Germline V gene sequence: CDR1 SNHLY, CDR2 FYNNEI. CDR3 in amino acids: CAGQDGNTEAFF. CDR3 DNA: TGTGCCGGACAGGACGGGAACACTGAAGCTTTCTTT.

The chain is built from TRBV19 and TRBJ1-2; D perhaps matches TRBD1 (6 bases). The germline V gene encodes CDR1 LNHDA and CDR2 SQIVND (reference sequence). The CDR3 runs 14 residues. Trimming removed 9 bases at V and 8 bases at J, with 22 bases between. The CDR3 sequence: CASHGGGQPWGYTF. The DNA of the CDR3 is TGTGCCAGCCACGGCGGGGGCCAACCTTGGGGCTACACCTTC.

V gene TRBV30 combines with J gene TRBJ2-5; 9 bases line up with TRBD2. After removal of 4 bases from V and 5 bases from J, the junction contained 11 bases not matched to a gene. CDR3 length: 15 amino acids. The germline gives CDR1 GTSNPN, CDR2 SVGIG (reference sequence). The CDR3 region has the DNA TGTGCCTGGATATCGCTAGCGGGATTGGGGGAGACCCAGTACTTC. Residues: CAWISLAGLGETQYF.

This chain joins TRBV10-3 and TRBJ1-5; D perhaps matches TRBD1 (6 bases). There are 14 residues in the CDR3. Germline V gene lookup returns CDR1 ENHRY and CDR2 SYGVKD. Trimming shortened V by 3 bases and J by 0 bases, and 6 bases separated the two germline ends. CDR3 coding DNA: TGTGCCATCAGTGAAGGGGGTAGCAATCAGCCCCAGCATTTT. Its protein is CAISEGGSNQPQHF.

This clone was seen once. The chain is built from TRBV27 and TRBJ1-5, with TRBD1 identical over 11 bases. The V gene end was trimmed by 3 bases and the J gene end by 4 bases; junction bases not matched to a gene: 5. From germline, CDR1 is MNHEY and CDR2 SMNVEV (reference sequence). The CDR3 has 16 residues. CDR3 in DNA: TGTGCCAGCAGTTTCAATCGGGACAGGGGGAATCAGCCCCAGCATTTT. Its translation is CASSFNRDRGNQPQHF.

The chain recombines TRBV19 with TRBJ2-5; 12 nucleotides align to TRBD1. V gave up 5 bases and J gave up 5 bases; unmatched junction bases: 6. This CDR3 region has 15 residues. Germline CDR1 and CDR2: LNHDA and SQIVND (reference sequence). CDR3 sequence: CASSGGTGGGETQYF. CDR3 nucleotides: TGTGCCAGTAGTGGGGGGACAGGGGGCGGGGAGACCCAGTACTTC.

The chain combines TRBV25-1 with TRBJ1-5, with 10 bases identical to TRBD1. This CDR3 is 14 amino acids long. V was clipped by 4 bases and J by 7 bases; unmatched bases: 4. CDR1 is MGHDK, CDR2 SYGVNS, per germline. Here the CDR3 DNA reads TGTGCCAGCAGTGGACAGGGGGCATGGCAGCCCCAGCATTTT. This encodes CASSGQGAWQPQHF.

The chain links TRBV19 to TRBJ1-1, with D hard to call. The CDR3 loop spans 13 amino acids. V lost 4 bases and J 6 bases, leaving 12 bases between the germline ends. Germline loops: CDR1 LNHDA, CDR2 SQIVND (reference sequence). CDR3 bases: TGTGCCAGTAGTACAGTCGTTGGCTCTGAAGCTTTCTTT. This translates into CASSTVVGSEAFF.

The chain couples TRBV30 to TRBJ2-5; D call uncertain. Gene TRBJ2-7 matches the end of the DNA better, so the J call may be wrong. Germline assignment: CDR1 GTSNPN and CDR2 SVGIG (reference sequence). This CDR3 spans 11 amino acids. CDR3 nucleotide sequence: TGTGCCTGGAGTCTGGGCTACGAGCAGTACTTC. Amino acid sequence: CAWSLGYEQYF.

This clone was detected a few times. The V gene is TRBV28, the J gene TRBJ2-3, with D possibly matching TRBD1 (6 bases). The CDR3 consists of 14 residues. V lost 3 bases to trimming and J lost 7 bases, with 14 bases between them. In germline, CDR1 is MDHEN, CDR2 SYDVKM. CDR3 DNA sequence: TGTGCCAGCAGTTTCCAGTTAGGGGGATATACGCAGTATTTT. Translating gives CASSFQLGGYTQYF.

The genes are TRBV4-3 and TRBJ2-7; 7 bases are a match to TRBD1. With 3 bases clipped from V and 2 bases from J, the junction kept 4 bases outside the gene matches. The CDR3 is made up of 14 amino acids. CDR1 is LGHNA, CDR2 YSLEER, per germline. CDR3 sequence: CASSQRQGPYEQYF. CDR3 DNA: TGCGCCAGCAGCCAGCGACAGGGACCCTACGAGCAGTACTTC.

This sequence joins TRBV4-1 and TRBJ2-5, with no clear D. The V end was cut by 3 bases, the J end by 3 bases, with 8 bases between. CDR1 is MGHRA and CDR2 is YSYEKL in the germline V gene. The CDR3 contains 13 residues. The CDR3, as DNA: TGCGCCAGCAGCCATAGAAACGAAGAGACCCAGTACTTC. Amino acid sequence: CASSHRNEETQYF.

The rearrangement joins TRBV18 to TRBJ2-7; D may be TRBD2 (6 bases). V dropped 3 bases and J dropped 6 bases, with 12 bases sitting between them. Germline CDR1 reads KGHSH; CDR2 reads LQKENI. This CDR3 comprises 13 residues. CDR3 sequence reads: CASSPPGLSEQYF. In DNA form, the CDR3 reads TGTGCCAGCTCACCCCCGGGACTCTCCGAGCAGTACTTC.

J is TRBJ1-3 and V is TRBV10-3; no firm D call. The V end was cut by 11 bases, the J end by 1 base, with 9 bases between. This CDR3 is 12 amino acids long. Germline loops: CDR1 ENHRY, CDR2 SYGVKD. CDR3 loop: CAAGRSGNTIYF. CDR3 DNA sequence: TGTGCCGCCGGGAGGTCTGGAAACACCATATATTTT.

This clone has only a few counts. This sequence joins TRBV4-1 and TRBJ2-5, with 9 bases fitting TRBD1. The end of the DNA is better explained by TRBJ2-7, so the J call may be wrong. In germline, CDR1 is MGHRA, CDR2 YSYEKL. The CDR3 contains 16 residues. The CDR3 nucleotides are TGCGCCAGCAGCCAACGCTGGACAGGGGAAGGGGGCGAGCAGTACTTC. Protein product: CASSQRWTGEGGEQYF.

This rearrangement joins TRBV5-5 to TRBJ1-1, with 7 bases aligning to TRBD1. J lost 8 bases, V lost 0 bases, and 1 base had no gene match. The length of the CDR3 is 12 residues. CDR1 and CDR2 from the germline V gene are SGHKS and YYEKEE (reference sequence). CDR3 sequence reads: CASSLGDSEAFF. The CDR3, as DNA: TGTGCCAGCAGCTTGGGGGACAGCGAAGCTTTCTTT. The full variable domain, in which reference TRBV5-5 and TRBJ1-1 provide the parts outside the CDR3, is DAGVTQSPTHLIKTRGQQVTLRCSPISGHKSVSWYQQVLGQGPQFIFQYYEKEERGRGNFPDRFSARQFPNYSSELNVNALLLGDSALYLCASSLGDSEAFFGQGTRLTVV.

The chain carries TRBV25-1 and TRBJ2-7; tentative D call: TRBD2 (6 bases). This CDR3 comprises 14 residues. CDR1 MGHDK and CDR2 SYGVNS come from the germline V gene. Trimming took 4 bases from V and 2 from J, leaving 12 bases between them. The CDR3 coding sequence is TGTGCCAGCAGTGGTTCGGAGGGGACCTACGAGCAGTACTTC. It yields the protein CASSGSEGTYEQYF.

The CDR3 nucleotides read TGTGCCAGCAGCCAACTATTGGGACTAGCGGAGACCCAGTACTTC. Translated, it gives CASSQLLGLAETQYF. This sequence joins TRBV4-2 and TRBJ2-5; the match to TRBD2 covers 10 bases. V shed 2 bases, J shed 5 bases, and the junction held 5 bases outside the gene matches. Germline V lookup: CDR1 LGHNA, CDR2 YNFKEQ. The CDR3 length is 15 residues.

The chain joins TRBV2 to TRBJ1-6, with 9 positions matching TRBD1. The CDR3 runs to 17 residues. The V gene end was trimmed by 6 bases and the J gene end by 0 bases; junction bases not matched to a gene: 6. Germline loops: CDR1 SNHLY, CDR2 FYNNEI. This CDR3 is CASRGTGKSSYNSPLHF. The CDR3 nucleotides are TGTGCCAGCAGGGGGACAGGGAAAAGCTCCTATAATTCACCCCTCCACTTT.

The chain links TRBV28 to TRBJ1-4; D ambiguous. Per germline, CDR1 MDHEN and CDR2 SYDVKM. There are 12 residues in the CDR3. V dropped 4 bases and J dropped 10 bases, with 10 bases sitting between them. This CDR3 is CASSSRPGKLFF. CDR3 DNA sequence: TGTGCCAGCAGTTCGAGGCCGGGAAAACTGTTTTTT.

This clone was observed a single time. This chain joins TRBV27 and TRBJ2-3; no reliable D call. V was clipped by 3 bases and J by 0 bases, with 13 bases between them. Germline V gene lookup returns CDR1 MNHEY and CDR2 SMNVEV (reference sequence). CDR3 length: 16 residues. This chain's CDR3 is CASSFKSPPSTDTQYF. CDR3 nucleotides: TGTGCCAGCAGTTTTAAGAGTCCGCCTAGCACAGATACGCAGTATTTT.

The gene calls are TRBV4-2 and TRBJ1-2, with 8 positions matching TRBD1. In germline, CDR1 is LGHNA, CDR2 YNFKEQ. CDR3 length: 13 residues. V lost 7 bases, J lost 8 bases, and 9 bases stayed unmatched. Here the CDR3 reads CASTRDRGDGYTF. The CDR3 DNA follows: TGTGCCAGCACCCGCGACAGGGGAGACGGCTACACCTTC.

This clone occurred once. The rearrangement uses TRBV4-2 and TRBJ1-4; 9 bases line up with TRBD1. The CDR3 is 14 residues long. Germline trimming cut 2 bases from V and 8 bases from J; bases unmatched to any gene: 3. Germline V CDR1 and CDR2: LGHNA, YNFKEQ. The chain's CDR3 is CASSQPGQGEKLFF. The CDR3 DNA follows: TGTGCCAGCAGCCAACCGGGACAGGGAGAAAAACTGTTTTTT.

The chain employs TRBV4-1 and TRBJ2-7; 9 bases map to TRBD2. V was pared by 2 bases and J by 7 bases, with 6 bases of the junction left unmatched. CDR3 length: 14 residues. Germline V gene data show CDR1 as MGHRA and CDR2 as YSYEKL. In nucleotides, the CDR3 is TGCGCCAGCAGCCAACGCGGGACTAGCAGTGAGCAGTACTTC. It specifies CASSQRGTSSEQYF.

The rearrangement uses TRBV5-6 and TRBJ2-3; 8 nucleotides align to TRBD2. CDR1 SGHDT and CDR2 YYEEEE come from the germline V gene. The V gene end was trimmed by 1 base and the J gene end by 2 bases; junction bases not matched to a gene: 9. The CDR3 runs to 17 residues. The CDR3 sequence: CASSLSLSGGNTDTQYF. The CDR3 region has the DNA TGTGCCAGCAGCTTGTCCCTGTCGGGAGGGAACACAGATACGCAGTATTTT.

The chain carries TRBV27 and TRBJ1-3; D not resolved. CDR1 is MNHEY, CDR2 SMNVEV, per germline (reference sequence). CDR3 length: 14 residues. Trimming removed 6 bases at V and 0 bases at J, with 9 bases between. Written as DNA, the CDR3 is TGTGCCAGCAGCCTCAAGAGCTCTGGAAACACCATATATTTT. This sequence encodes CASSLKSSGNTIYF.

The V and J genes are TRBV5-4 and TRBJ2-5; D may be TRBD2 (5 bases). V gave up 5 bases and J gave up 7 bases, with 15 bases separating them. Germline V CDR1 and CDR2: SGHNT, YYREEE (reference sequence). There are 13 residues in the CDR3. The CDR3 loop reads CASRLTLEGTQYF. DNA for the CDR3: TGTGCCAGCAGACTCACGCTAGAGGGGACCCAGTACTTC.

This chain's CDR3 is CASSEDRVGYTF. CDR3 DNA: TGCGCCAGCAGCGAGGACAGGGTTGGCTACACCTTC. The chain employs TRBV5-1 and TRBJ1-2; 8 nucleotides align to TRBD1. Germline trimming cut 4 bases from V and 7 bases from J; bases unmatched to any gene: 3. CDR1 SGHRS and CDR2 YFSETQ come from the germline V gene. This CDR3 spans 12 amino acids.

The chain combines TRBV29-1 with TRBJ2-7; 12 bases match TRBD2. CDR1 and CDR2 (germline): SQVTM, ANQGSEA. Losses at the gene ends were 6 bases for V and 6 bases for J; bases not matched to a gene: 6. The length of the CDR3 is 13 residues. In DNA form, the CDR3 reads TGCAGCGTGACAGCACTAGCGGGGGGCGAGCAGTACTTC. It yields the protein CSVTALAGGEQYF.